This T cell receptor beta chain was documented in a study of shared clonotypes between healthy human individuals. About the study: A couple of women and three men aged 18 to 49 made up the donors. Each donor had three CD4 naive, three CD4 memory, two CD8 naive and one CD8 memory plate.

Germline loops: CDR1 SGHDT, CDR2 YYEEEE. Trimming took 5 bases from V and 1 from J; bases not matched to a gene: 4. This CDR3 region has 15 residues. Investigators spread the genomic DNA of each subset evenly over several immunoSEQ plates. This table comes from immunoSEQ multiplex PCR, and its TCRdb copy is limited to in-frame clones, with some not included. The repertoire consists of about 2.4 million clones, with approximately 92% occurring once and the leading ten covering more than 0.12%. The sample comprised naive CD4+ T cells sorted from blood. Subset described: CD45RA+ positively selected. J is TRBJ1-3 and V is TRBV5-6; 9 nucleotides match TRBD1. The source of this sequence is a young man in good health. The CDR3 nucleotides read TGTGCCAGCAGAGCAGGACAGGGGTCTGGAAACACCATATATTTT. Its translation: CASRAGQGSGNTIYF.